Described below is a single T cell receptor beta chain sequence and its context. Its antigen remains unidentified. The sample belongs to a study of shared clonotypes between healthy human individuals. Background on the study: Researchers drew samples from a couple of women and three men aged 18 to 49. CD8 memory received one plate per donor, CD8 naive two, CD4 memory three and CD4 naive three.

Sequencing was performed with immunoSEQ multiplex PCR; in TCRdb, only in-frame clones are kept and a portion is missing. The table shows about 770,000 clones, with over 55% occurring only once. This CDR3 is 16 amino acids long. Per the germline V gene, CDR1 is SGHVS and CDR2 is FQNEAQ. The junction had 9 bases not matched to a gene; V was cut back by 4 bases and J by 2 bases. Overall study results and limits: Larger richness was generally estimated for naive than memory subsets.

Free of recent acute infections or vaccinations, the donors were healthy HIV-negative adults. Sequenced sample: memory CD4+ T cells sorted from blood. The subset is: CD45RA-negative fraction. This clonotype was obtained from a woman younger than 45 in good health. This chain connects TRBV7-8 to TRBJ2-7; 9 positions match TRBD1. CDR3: CASSSILTGGTYEQYF. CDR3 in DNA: TGTGCCAGCAGCTCAATCCTGACAGGGGGTACCTACGAGCAGTACTTC.